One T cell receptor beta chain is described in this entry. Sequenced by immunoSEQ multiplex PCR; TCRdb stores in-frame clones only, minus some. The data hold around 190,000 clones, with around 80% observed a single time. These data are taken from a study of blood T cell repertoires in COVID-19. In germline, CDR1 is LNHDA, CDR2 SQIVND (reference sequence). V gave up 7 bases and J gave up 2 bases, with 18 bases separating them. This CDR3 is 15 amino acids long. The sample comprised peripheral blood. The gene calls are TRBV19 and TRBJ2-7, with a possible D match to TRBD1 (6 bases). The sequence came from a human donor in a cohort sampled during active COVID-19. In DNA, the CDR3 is TGTGCCAGTAAGGTTTCCACAGGGTCGCCCTACGAGCAGTACTTC. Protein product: CASKVSTGSPYEQYF.